The rows below give T cell receptor beta chains drawn from one sample of a study of blood T cells in healthy people across ages. From the 5' RACE reads, TCRdb called clonotypes with MiXCR, one entry per CDR3 protein. The sample holds more than 1,000,000 distinct CDR3 sequences, under 30% seen once. The same sample was also used in a study of T cells of mothers and their children.

Sequenced material: blood. The source is a girl aged 2 to 9 in good health. Both conserved end residues are part of each CDR3. The D gene is left open where the match is weak. Not every row has a clone size; where given, it reads once, few, many or a size class.

v_gene	len	abundance	j_gene	d_gene	CDR3aa	CDR3nt
TRBV27	18	few	TRBJ2-1	TRBD2	CASSFFGLTSGGANEQFF	TGTGCCAGCAGTTTCTTCGGCCTTACTAGCGGGGGGGCAAATGAGCAGTTCTTC
TRBV20-1	14	NA	TRBJ2-3	NA	CSARDGTYSPTGYF	TGCAGTGCTAGAGATGGGACTTATTCTCCCACTGGGTATTTT
TRBV27	17	once	TRBJ2-3	TRBD1	CASSFRRQGARTDTQYF	TGTGCCAGCAGTTTTCGGAGACAGGGGGCGCGCACAGATACGCAGTATTTT
TRBV29-1	13	few	TRBJ2-5	TRBD1	CSVADRAQETQYF	TGCAGCGTGGCAGACAGGGCCCAAGAGACCCAGTACTTC
TRBV7-9	14	many	TRBJ2-1	TRBD2	CASSLVLAGNEQFF	TGTGCCAGCAGCTTAGTCCTAGCGGGTAATGAGCAGTTCTTC
TRBV5-5	13	many	TRBJ2-5	NA	CASSFPGRETQYF	TGTGCCAGCAGCTTTCCAGGGAGGGAGACCCAGTACTTC
TRBV9	16	few	TRBJ2-1	TRBD2	CASSPHGGSSYNEQFF	TGTGCCAGCAGCCCACACGGGGGGAGCTCCTACAATGAGCAGTTCTTC
TRBV7-2	13	few	TRBJ1-1	NA	CASRIGGNTEAFF	TGTGCCAGCAGGATAGGGGGGAACACTGAAGCTTTCTTT
TRBV20-1	13	few	TRBJ2-3	NA	CSSHKTGTDTQYF	TGCAGTTCCCACAAGACAGGCACAGATACGCAGTATTTT
TRBV11-2	17	few	TRBJ1-1	NA	CASSLEGATLRNTEAFF	TGTGCCAGCAGCTTAGAAGGGGCCACCCTAAGAAACACTGAAGCTTTCTTT
TRBV9	16	few	TRBJ2-7	NA	CASSQWDGGRSYEQYF	TGTGCCAGCTCCCAATGGGACGGGGGGCGATCCTACGAGCAGTACTTC
TRBV24-1	14	NA	TRBJ2-5	NA	CATSDKRGRETQYF	TGTGCCACCAGTGATAAGAGGGGTCGAGAGACCCAGTACTTC
TRBV6-1	16	NA	TRBJ2-2	NA	CASSLSLPENTGELFF	TGTGCCAGCAGTCTCTCCCTTCCAGAGAACACCGGGGAGCTGTTTTTT
TRBV4-1	15	few	TRBJ1-1	TRBD1	CASSQDSGGFTEAFF	TGCGCCAGCAGCCAAGATTCAGGGGGCTTCACTGAAGCTTTCTTT
TRBV6-5	14	NA	TRBJ1-3	TRBD1	CASTQRTGENTIYF	TGTGCCAGCACCCAAAGGACAGGGGAAAACACCATATATTTT
TRBV6-5	13	NA	TRBJ2-3	NA	CASSYSVQDTQYF	TGTGCCAGCAGTTACTCGGTTCAGGATACGCAGTATTTT
TRBV7-8	17	NA	TRBJ1-6	NA	CASTPYDIRTYNSPLHF	TGTGCCAGCACCCCCTACGACATCCGGACTTATAATTCACCCCTCCACTTT
TRBV20-1	14	NA	TRBJ2-7	NA	CSARPQGSSYEQYF	TGCAGTGCTAGACCCCAGGGAAGCTCCTACGAGCAGTACTTC
TRBV4-3	13	few	TRBJ2-5	TRBD1	CASSQSGGETQYF	TGCGCCAGCAGCCAATCAGGGGGAGAGACCCAGTACTTC
TRBV19	16	NA	TRBJ2-1	TRBD2	CASSISASGTNNEQFF	TGTGCCAGTAGTATATCAGCTAGCGGGACCAACAATGAGCAGTTCTTC
TRBV20-1	14	NA	TRBJ1-2	NA	CSALPPRYGDGYTF	TGCAGTGCCCTCCCCCCTCGTTATGGGGATGGCTACACCTTC
TRBV6-5	11	NA	TRBJ2-7	NA	CASYQGHEQYF	TGTGCCAGTTATCAGGGTCACGAGCAGTACTTC
TRBV5-1	17	NA	TRBJ1-2	TRBD1	CASSPEDRAHVHYGYTF	TGCGCCAGCAGTCCAGAGGACAGGGCCCATGTCCACTATGGCTACACCTTC
TRBV2	13	NA	TRBJ1-5	NA	CASRRGLVQPQHF	TGTGCCAGCAGAAGGGGGTTGGTGCAGCCCCAGCATTTT
TRBV7-2	15	NA	TRBJ1-2	TRBD1	CASSPQGATGYGYTF	TGTGCCAGCAGCCCACAGGGGGCCACGGGCTATGGCTACACCTTC
TRBV29-1	11	NA	TRBJ2-7	NA	CSVGTRGEQYF	TGCAGCGTTGGAACCCGGGGAGAGCAGTACTTC
TRBV29-1	12	NA	TRBJ1-5	NA	CSVVGENQPQHF	TGCAGCGTGGTAGGGGAAAATCAGCCCCAGCATTTT
TRBV28	13	NA	TRBJ1-1	NA	CASALEVNTEAFF	TGTGCCAGCGCCCTCGAGGTGAACACTGAAGCTTTCTTT
TRBV18	17	NA	TRBJ2-1	TRBD2	CASSPMSPGLVGTRRFF	TGTGCCAGCTCTCCCATGTCTCCGGGACTAGTGGGGACTCGGCGGTTCTTC
TRBV5-1	14	few	TRBJ1-2	NA	CASSLGAGVVGYTF	TGCGCCAGCAGCTTGGGGGCAGGAGTGGTTGGCTACACCTTC
TRBV29-1	13	few	TRBJ1-4	NA	CSVGRQGNEKLFF	TGCAGCGTTGGAAGGCAGGGGAATGAAAAACTGTTTTTT
TRBV4-3	16	NA	TRBJ1-5	NA	CASSQGVGYSNQPQHF	TGCGCCAGCAGCCAAGGGGTAGGTTATAGCAATCAGCCCCAGCATTTT
TRBV6-6	15	NA	TRBJ2-5	NA	CASSSRDTRRETQYF	TGTGCCAGCAGTTCGAGGGACACCCGGAGAGAGACCCAGTACTTC
TRBV5-6	16	NA	TRBJ2-6	TRBD1	CASKTGVLSGANVLTF	TGTGCCAGTAAGACAGGGGTCCTCTCTGGGGCCAACGTCCTGACTTTC
TRBV29-1	11	NA	TRBJ1-2	NA	CSVAGFDGYTF	TGCAGCGTTGCTGGTTTCGATGGCTACACCTTC
TRBV7-9	15	NA	TRBJ1-5	NA	CASNLRGRGNQPQHF	TGTGCCAGCAATCTCCGGGGGCGGGGCAATCAGCCCCAGCATTTT
TRBV4-3	15	NA	TRBJ1-1	NA	CASSTHREANTEAFF	TGCGCCAGCAGCACCCACAGGGAGGCGAACACTGAAGCTTTCTTT
TRBV9	14	few	TRBJ2-7	TRBD1	CASSVETGGYEQYF	TGTGCCAGCAGCGTGGAAACAGGGGGGTACGAGCAGTACTTC